This T cell receptor (beta chain) was identified in a study of blood T cell repertoires in COVID-19. The assay was immunoSEQ multiplex PCR, and TCRdb's table has in-frame clones only and misses some. The sample contains roughly 480,000 clones, about 88% of which appear only once. Only one count was recorded for this clone. From germline, CDR1 is LNHDA and CDR2 SQIVND (reference sequence). With 6 bases clipped from V and 5 bases from J, the junction kept 5 bases outside the gene matches. This CDR3 has 14 residues. This receptor was identified in a man aged 18 to 30 with COVID-19, enrolled during active disease. The chain is built from TRBV19 and TRBJ2-2; 8 positions agree with TRBD1. The sequenced sample consisted of peripheral blood. The CDR3 sequence: CASSGQGGTGELFF. The CDR3 nucleotides read TGTGCCAGTAGCGGACAGGGTGGGACCGGGGAGCTGTTTTTT.